The clone carrying this T cell receptor (beta chain) was detected a few times. Its antigen remains unidentified. Trimming removed 4 bases at V and 2 bases at J, with 10 bases between. This CDR3 comprises 13 residues. Looked up from germline, CDR1 is SGHRS and CDR2 is YFSETQ. The time point was: sample taken at primary tumor resection. The sequenced material consisted of unsorted whole RNA from tumor, nontumor lung or frozen PBMC. This entry comes from a study of spatial heterogeneity in lung cancer. As for the study in general: Every unique TCR and UMI combination, on average, appeared more than ten times in raw reads.

The study tagged each TCR cDNA molecule with a unique molecular identifier. One entry per CDR3 protein, called by TCRdb with MiXCR from the 5' RACE reads. The top ten clones hold 35% to 45% of a sample with around 87,000 distinct CDR3 sequences, approximately 12% of them seen once. Study results and caveats: At resection, ubiquitous expanded tumor TCRs appeared in blood more than at follow-up.

The TCR comes from a male donor with early-stage non-small cell lung cancer. The chain uses TRBV5-1 and TRBJ2-7; D remains ambiguous. Sample: PBMCs, taken at surgery. The CDR3 nucleotides are TGCGCCAGCAGCGCCGGATCAACCTACGAGCAGTACTTC. Translation gives CASSAGSTYEQYF. The full variable domain, rest sourced from reference TRBV5-1 and TRBJ2-7, is KAGVTQTPRYLIKTRGQQVTLSCSPISGHRSVSWYQQTPGQGLQFLFEYFSETQRNKGNFPGRFSGRQFSNSRSEMNVSTLELGDSALYLCASSAGSTYEQYFGPGTRLTVT.